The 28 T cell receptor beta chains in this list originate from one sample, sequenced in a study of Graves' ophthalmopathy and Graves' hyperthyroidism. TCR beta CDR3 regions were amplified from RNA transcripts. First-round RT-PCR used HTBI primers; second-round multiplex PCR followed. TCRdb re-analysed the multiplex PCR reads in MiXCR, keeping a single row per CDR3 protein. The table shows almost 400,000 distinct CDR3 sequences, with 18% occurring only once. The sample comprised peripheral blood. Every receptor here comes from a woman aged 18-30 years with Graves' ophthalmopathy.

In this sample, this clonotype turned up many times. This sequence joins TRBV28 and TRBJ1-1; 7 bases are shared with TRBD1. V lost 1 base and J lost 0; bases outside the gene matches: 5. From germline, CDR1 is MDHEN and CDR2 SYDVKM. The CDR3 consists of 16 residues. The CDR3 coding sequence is TGTGCCAGCAGTTTATTGTGGGGACAGCTGAACACTGAAGCTTTCTTT. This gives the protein CASSLLWGQLNTEAFF.

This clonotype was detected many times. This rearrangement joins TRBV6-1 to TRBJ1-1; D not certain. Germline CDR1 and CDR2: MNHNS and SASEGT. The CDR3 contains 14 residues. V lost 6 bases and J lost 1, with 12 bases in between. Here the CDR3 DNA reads TGTGCCAGCAGACCATCCGCCCAGAACACTGAAGCTTTCTTT. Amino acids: CASRPSAQNTEAFF.

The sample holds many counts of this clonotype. The CDR3 DNA reads as TGTGCCTGGAACGGAGGCATGAACACTGAAGCTTTCTTT. Amino acid sequence: CAWNGGMNTEAFF. This sequence joins TRBV30 and TRBJ1-1; D not resolved. V lost 4 bases, J lost 0 bases, and 9 bases lay in between. Germline V gives CDR1 GTSNPN, CDR2 SVGIG (reference sequence). CDR3 length: 13 residues.

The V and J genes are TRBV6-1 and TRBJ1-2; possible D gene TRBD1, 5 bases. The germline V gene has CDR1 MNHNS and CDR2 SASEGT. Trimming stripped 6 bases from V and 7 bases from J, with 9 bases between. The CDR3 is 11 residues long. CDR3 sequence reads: CASRERGGYTF. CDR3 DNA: TGTGCCAGCAGGGAAAGGGGTGGCTACACCTTC.

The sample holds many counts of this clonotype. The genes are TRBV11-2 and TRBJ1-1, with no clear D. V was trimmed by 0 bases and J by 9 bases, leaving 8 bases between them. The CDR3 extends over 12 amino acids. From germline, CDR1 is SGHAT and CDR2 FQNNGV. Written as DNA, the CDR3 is TGTGCCAGCAGCTTAGAGGGGTTACAAGCTTTCTTT. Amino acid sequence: CASSLEGLQAFF. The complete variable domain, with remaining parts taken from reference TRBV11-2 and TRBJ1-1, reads EAGVAQSPRYKIIEKRQSVAFWCNPISGHATLYWYQQILGQGPKLLIQFQNNGVVDDSQLPKDRFSAERLKGVDSTLKIQPAKLEDSAVYLCASSLEGLQAFFGQGTRLTVV.

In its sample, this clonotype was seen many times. CDR3 loop: CSASRTPGTEAFF. The CDR3 coding sequence is TGCAGTGCTAGTCGGACCCCGGGCACTGAAGCTTTCTTT. The chain couples TRBV20-1 to TRBJ1-1; D gene ambiguous. V was trimmed by 3 bases and J by 4 bases, leaving 12 bases between them. The CDR3 is made up of 13 amino acids. Germline-derived CDR1 and CDR2 are DFQATT and SNEGSKA (reference sequence).

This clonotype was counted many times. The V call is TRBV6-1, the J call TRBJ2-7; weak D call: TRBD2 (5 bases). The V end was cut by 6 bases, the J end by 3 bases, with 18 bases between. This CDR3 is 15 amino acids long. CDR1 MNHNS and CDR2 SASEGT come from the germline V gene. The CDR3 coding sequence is TGTGCCAGCAGCCTAAGGGAGACACCCAACTACGAGCAGTACTTC. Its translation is CASSLRETPNYEQYF.

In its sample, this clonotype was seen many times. For the CDR3, the DNA is TGTGCCAGCAGGGGATTGAACACTGAAGCTTTCTTT. Its protein is CASRGLNTEAFF. The chain has TRBV6-1 and TRBJ1-1; D is uncertain. Germline-derived CDR1 and CDR2 are MNHNS and SASEGT. The CDR3 is 12 amino acids. V dropped 6 bases and J dropped 0 bases, with 5 bases sitting between them.

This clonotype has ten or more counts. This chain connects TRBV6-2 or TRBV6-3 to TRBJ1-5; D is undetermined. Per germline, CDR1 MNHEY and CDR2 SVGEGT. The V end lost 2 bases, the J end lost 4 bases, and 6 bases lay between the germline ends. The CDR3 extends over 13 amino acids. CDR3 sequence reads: CASSYQNNQPQHF. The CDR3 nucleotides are TGTGCCAGCAGTTACCAGAATAATCAGCCCCAGCATTTT.

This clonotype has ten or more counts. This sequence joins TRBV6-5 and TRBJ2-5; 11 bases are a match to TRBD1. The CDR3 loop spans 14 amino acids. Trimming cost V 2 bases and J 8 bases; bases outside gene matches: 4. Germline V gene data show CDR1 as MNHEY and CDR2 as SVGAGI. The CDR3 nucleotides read TGTGCCAGCAGTTACGCCGGGACAGGGGGTACCCAGTACTTC. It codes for CASSYAGTGGTQYF.

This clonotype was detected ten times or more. The CDR3 DNA reads as TGTGCCAGCAGTGATAAGACAGGGGGTGGCTACACCTTC. It codes for CASSDKTGGGYTF. J is TRBJ1-2 and V is TRBV2, with 9 positions matching TRBD1. The CDR3 spans 13 residues. Germline CDR1 SNHLY, CDR2 FYNNEI. With 3 bases clipped from V and 7 bases from J, the junction kept 3 bases outside the gene matches.

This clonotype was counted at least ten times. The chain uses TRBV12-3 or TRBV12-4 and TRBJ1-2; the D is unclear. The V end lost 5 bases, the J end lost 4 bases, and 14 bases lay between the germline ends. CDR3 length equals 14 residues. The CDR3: CASSVSGSGYGYTF. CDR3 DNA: TGTGCCAGCAGTGTCAGTGGGTCGGGCTATGGCTACACCTTC.

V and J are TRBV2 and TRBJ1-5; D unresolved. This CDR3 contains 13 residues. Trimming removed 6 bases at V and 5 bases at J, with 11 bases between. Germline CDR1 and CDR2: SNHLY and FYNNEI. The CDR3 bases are TGTGCCAGCAGAGGAATTCAGGATCAGCCCCAGCATTTT. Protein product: CASRGIQDQPQHF.

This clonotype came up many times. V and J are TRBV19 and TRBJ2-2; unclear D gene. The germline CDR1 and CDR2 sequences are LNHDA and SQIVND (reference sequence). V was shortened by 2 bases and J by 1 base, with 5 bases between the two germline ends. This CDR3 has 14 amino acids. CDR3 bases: TGTGCCAGTAGTATACCCTGGAACACCGGGGAGCTGTTTTTT. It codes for CASSIPWNTGELFF.

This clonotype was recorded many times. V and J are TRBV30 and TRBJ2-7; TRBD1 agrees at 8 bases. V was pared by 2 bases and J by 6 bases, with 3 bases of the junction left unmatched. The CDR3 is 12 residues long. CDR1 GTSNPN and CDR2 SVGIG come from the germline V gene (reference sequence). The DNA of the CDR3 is TGTGCCTGGAGTCCCGGGACAGGCGAGCAGTACTTC. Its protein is CAWSPGTGEQYF.

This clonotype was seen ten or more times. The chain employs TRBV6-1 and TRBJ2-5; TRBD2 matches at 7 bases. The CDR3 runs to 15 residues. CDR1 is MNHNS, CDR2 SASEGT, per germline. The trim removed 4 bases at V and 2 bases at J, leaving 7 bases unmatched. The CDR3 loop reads CASSVGLAVQETQYF. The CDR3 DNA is TGTGCCAGCAGTGTAGGGCTAGCGGTACAAGAGACCCAGTACTTC.

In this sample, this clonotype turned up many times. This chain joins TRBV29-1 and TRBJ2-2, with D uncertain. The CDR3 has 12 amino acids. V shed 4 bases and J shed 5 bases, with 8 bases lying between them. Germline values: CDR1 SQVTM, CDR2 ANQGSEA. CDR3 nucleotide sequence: TGCAGCGTTGTGGTCAGAACCGGGGAGCTGTTTTTT. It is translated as CSVVVRTGELFF.

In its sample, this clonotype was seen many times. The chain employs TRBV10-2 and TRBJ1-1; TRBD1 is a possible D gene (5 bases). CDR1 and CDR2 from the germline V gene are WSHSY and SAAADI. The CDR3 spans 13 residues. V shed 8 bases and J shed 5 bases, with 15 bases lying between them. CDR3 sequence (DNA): TGCGCCAGCGTCGTCCAGGGAGGAACTGAAGCTTTCTTT. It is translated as CASVVQGGTEAFF.

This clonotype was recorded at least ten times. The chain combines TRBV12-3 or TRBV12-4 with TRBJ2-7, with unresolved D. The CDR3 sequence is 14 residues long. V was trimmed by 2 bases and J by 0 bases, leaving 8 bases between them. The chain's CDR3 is CASSLYTNSYEQYF. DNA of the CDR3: TGTGCCAGCAGTTTATATACAAACTCCTACGAGCAGTACTTC.

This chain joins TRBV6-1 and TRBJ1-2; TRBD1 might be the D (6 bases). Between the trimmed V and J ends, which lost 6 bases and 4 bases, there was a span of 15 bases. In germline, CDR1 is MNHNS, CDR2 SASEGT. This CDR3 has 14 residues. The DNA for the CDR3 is TGTGCCAGCAGCCTCGACACAGGGTCCTATGGCTACACCTTC. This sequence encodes CASSLDTGSYGYTF.

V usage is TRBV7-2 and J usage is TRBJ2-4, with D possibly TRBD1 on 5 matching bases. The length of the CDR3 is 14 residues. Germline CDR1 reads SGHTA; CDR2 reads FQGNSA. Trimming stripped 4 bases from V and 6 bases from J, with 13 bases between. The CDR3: CASSYPGHPNIQYF. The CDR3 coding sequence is TGTGCCAGCAGCTACCCCGGACATCCAAACATTCAGTACTTC.

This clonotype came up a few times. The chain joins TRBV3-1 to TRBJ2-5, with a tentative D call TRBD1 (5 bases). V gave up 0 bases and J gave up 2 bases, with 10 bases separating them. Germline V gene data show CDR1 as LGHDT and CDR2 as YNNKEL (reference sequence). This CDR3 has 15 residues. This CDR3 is CASSQELGRQETQYF. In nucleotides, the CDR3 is TGTGCCAGCAGCCAAGAATTGGGGCGGCAAGAGACCCAGTACTTC.

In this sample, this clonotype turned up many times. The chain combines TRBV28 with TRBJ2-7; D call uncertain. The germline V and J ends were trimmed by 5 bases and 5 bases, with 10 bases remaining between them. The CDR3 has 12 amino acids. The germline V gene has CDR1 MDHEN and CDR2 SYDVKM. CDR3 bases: TGTGCCAGCAGTACACATGGAAACGAGCAGTACTTC. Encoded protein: CASSTHGNEQYF.

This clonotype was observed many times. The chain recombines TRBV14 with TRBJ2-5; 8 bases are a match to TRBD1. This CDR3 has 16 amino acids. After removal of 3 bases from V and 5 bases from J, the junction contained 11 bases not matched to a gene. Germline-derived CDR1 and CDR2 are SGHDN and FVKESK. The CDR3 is CASSQMRDRWRETQYF. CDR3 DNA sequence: TGTGCCAGCAGCCAGATGAGGGACAGGTGGAGGGAGACCCAGTACTTC.

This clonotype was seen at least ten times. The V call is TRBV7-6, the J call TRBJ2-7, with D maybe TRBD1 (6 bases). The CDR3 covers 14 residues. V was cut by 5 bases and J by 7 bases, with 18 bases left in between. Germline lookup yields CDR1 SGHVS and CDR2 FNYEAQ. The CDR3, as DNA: TGTGCCAGCAGCCCGAAGTATAGGGGGATTGAGCAGTACTTC. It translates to CASSPKYRGIEQYF.

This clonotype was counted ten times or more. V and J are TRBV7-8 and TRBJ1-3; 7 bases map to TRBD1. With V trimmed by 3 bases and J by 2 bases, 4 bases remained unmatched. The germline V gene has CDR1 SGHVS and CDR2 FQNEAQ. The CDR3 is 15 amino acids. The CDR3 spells CASSFTDRAGNTIYF. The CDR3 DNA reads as TGTGCCAGCAGCTTCACCGACAGGGCTGGAAACACCATATATTTT.

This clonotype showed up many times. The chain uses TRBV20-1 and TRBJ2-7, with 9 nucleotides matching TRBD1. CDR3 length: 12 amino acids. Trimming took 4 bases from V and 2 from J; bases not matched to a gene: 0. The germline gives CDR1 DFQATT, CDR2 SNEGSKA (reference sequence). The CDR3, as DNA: TGCAGTGCTAACAGGGGGCCCTACGAGCAGTACTTC. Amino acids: CSANRGPYEQYF.

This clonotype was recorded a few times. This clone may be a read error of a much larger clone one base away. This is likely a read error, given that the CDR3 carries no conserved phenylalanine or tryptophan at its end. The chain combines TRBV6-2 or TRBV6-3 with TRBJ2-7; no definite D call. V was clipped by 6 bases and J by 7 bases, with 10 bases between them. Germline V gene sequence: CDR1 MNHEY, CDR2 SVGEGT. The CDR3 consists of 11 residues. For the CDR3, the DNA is TGTGCCAGCAGACCTATGAGTGAGCAGTACTTA. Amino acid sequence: CASRPMSEQYL.